The rows below give T cell receptor beta chains drawn from one sample of a study of blood T cells in healthy people across ages. TCRdb reprocessed the 5' RACE reads with MiXCR, giving one entry per CDR3 protein. The data contain about 1.6 million distinct CDR3 sequences, roughly a third of them singletons. Sequenced sample: blood. All receptors derive from a woman in her 30s in good health. Each CDR3 is given without its conserved first and last residue. The order of the fields is CDR3 protein, J gene, clone size, V gene. Only part of the rows carry a size: once, few, many, or a class if the clone is expanded.

ASSVATGRANEQF | TRBJ2-1 | - | TRBV2
SARDPNSGRTSDTQY | TRBJ2-3 | - | TRBV20-1
AWSTQGKGQY | TRBJ2-5 | few | TRBV30
ASSQKEGTGRF | TRBJ2-1 | few | TRBV11-2
ASSLGHGGGETQY | TRBJ2-5 | few | TRBV5-1
ASSLGGGLLKDTQY | TRBJ2-3 | few | TRBV5-1
AGSTLVGEKLF | TRBJ1-4 | - | TRBV25-1
ASSLGPGASLGNTEAF | TRBJ1-1 | - | TRBV5-1
ASSKPGADYGHT | TRBJ1-2 | - | TRBV21-1
ASSFIGRGEETQY | TRBJ2-5 | few | TRBV28
ASSLAGGEGRTDTQY | TRBJ2-3 | - | TRBV7-8
ASSGLLAGITDTQY | TRBJ2-3 | - | TRBV9
ASSSLGLADYNEQF | TRBJ2-1 | - | TRBV27
ASSSSGTGSIYEQY | TRBJ2-7 | few | TRBV28
ATSTGGVYGYT | TRBJ1-2 | - | TRBV15
ASRPTGANVLT | TRBJ2-6 | few | TRBV7-2
ASSSSPGQGYEQY | TRBJ2-7 | - | TRBV5-1
ASSLTGEGYT | TRBJ1-2 | many | TRBV7-9
SARDFSGGAFEQF | TRBJ2-1 | once | TRBV20-1
ASSQGVASYYEQY | TRBJ2-7 | - | TRBV3-1
ASSLGQGGTYEQY | TRBJ2-7 | many | TRBV7-2
ASSPYNRGRYGYT | TRBJ1-2 | few | TRBV3-1
SARGPRGAGGETQY | TRBJ2-5 | - | TRBV20-1
ASSFEGRTTGELF | TRBJ2-2 | - | TRBV12-3/TRBV12-4